This entry is about one T cell receptor beta chain. This record belongs to a study of shared clonotypes between healthy human individuals. CD8 cells classed as naive were CD45RO-negative and positively selected for CCR7, excluding terminally differentiated effector memory CD45RA+ cells. Each sample came from a Caucasian adult donor living in Nashville, Tennessee. Data came from immunoSEQ multiplex PCR; TCRdb stores just in-frame clones and leaves some out. Found here are around 2,000,000 clones, 85% to 95% of them singletons; the top ten hold about 1.1%. The germline gives CDR1 SGHRS, CDR2 YFSETQ. With 5 bases clipped from V and 6 bases from J, the junction kept 4 bases outside the gene matches. The CDR3 totals 14 residues.

The sequencing sample was made of naive CD8+ T cells sorted from blood. The TCR originated in a young man in good health. The chain uses TRBV5-1 and TRBJ1-4, with 10 bases identical to TRBD1. This CDR3 reads CASRTGGEDEKLFF. Here the CDR3 DNA reads TGCGCCAGCAGGACAGGGGGCGAAGATGAAAAACTGTTTTTT.